These 12 T cell receptor beta chains came from one sample sequenced in a study of T cells in localized non-small cell lung cancer. The method was immunoSEQ multiplex PCR; TCRdb's version includes in-frame clones alone and lacks a portion of them. The table shows 30,000 to 35,000 clones, with 85% to 95% occurring only once. The specimen was peripheral blood mononuclear cells, collected before any cancer treatment. These receptors all come from a female donor older than 55 with stage II lung adenocarcinoma.

The V call is TRBV7-2, the J call TRBJ2-7; tentatively, D is TRBD1 (6 bases). Germline V gene data show CDR1 as SGHTA and CDR2 as FQGNSA. The CDR3 totals 14 residues. The ends were cut back, 2 bases at V and 6 bases at J, with 14 bases in the middle. The CDR3 here is CASSLMGAAVEQYF. CDR3 nucleotide sequence: TGTGCCAGCAGCTTAATGGGGGCAGCTGTCGAGCAGTACTTC.

The rearrangement links TRBV2 to TRBJ1-5; D ambiguous. Trimming cost V 5 bases and J 0 bases, with 5 bases left between them. The CDR3 extends over 13 amino acids. CDR1 is SNHLY and CDR2 is FYNNEI in the germline V gene. CDR3 bases: TGTGCCAGCAGTACGTATAGCAATCAGCCCCAGCATTTT. It is translated as CASSTYSNQPQHF.

The J gene is TRBJ2-7, the V gene TRBV7-9, with 9 bases aligning to TRBD1. Germline V lookup: CDR1 SEHNR, CDR2 FQNEAQ (reference sequence). V lost 5 bases, J lost 4 bases, and 9 bases stayed unmatched. The CDR3 is 15 amino acids. The CDR3 nucleotides read TGTGCCAGCAGCGCCCCGGGACAGGGATTTTACGAGCAGTACTTC. Its translation: CASSAPGQGFYEQYF.

The V gene is TRBV9, the J gene TRBJ2-7; TRBD2 matches at 12 bases. With V trimmed by 4 bases and J by 2 bases, 4 bases remained unmatched. CDR3 length equals 15 residues. Germline values: CDR1 SGDLS, CDR2 YYNGEE. The CDR3 nucleotides are TGTGCCAGCAGCCTGACTAGCGGGGGTACCTACGAGCAGTACTTC. This encodes CASSLTSGGTYEQYF.

The chain is built from TRBV7-9 and TRBJ1-1; 8 positions match TRBD1. The germline gives CDR1 SEHNR, CDR2 FQNEAQ (reference sequence). With 5 bases clipped from V and 0 bases from J, the junction kept 11 bases outside the gene matches. The CDR3 length is 17 residues. CDR3: CASSVGQGGSVNTEAFF. The CDR3 bases are TGTGCCAGCAGCGTTGGACAGGGTGGTTCGGTGAACACTGAAGCTTTCTTT.

V and J are TRBV5-1 and TRBJ1-1; the match to TRBD1 covers 7 bases. The V gene end was trimmed by 4 bases and the J gene end by 0 bases; junction bases not matched to a gene: 6. The CDR3 spans 15 residues. Germline CDR1 SGHRS, CDR2 YFSETQ. The CDR3 sequence: CASSGPTGLNTEAFF. In DNA form, the CDR3 reads TGCGCCAGCAGCGGACCGACAGGGTTGAACACTGAAGCTTTCTTT.

This CDR3 is CASSPGSIGDTQYF. In DNA form, the CDR3 reads TGTGCCAGCAGTCCGGGAAGTATCGGAGATACGCAGTATTTT. The chain employs TRBV7-2 and TRBJ2-3; a possible D gene is TRBD2 (5 bases). The CDR3 is 14 amino acids. Germline assignment: CDR1 SGHTA and CDR2 FQGNSA. V was pared by 6 bases and J by 5 bases, with 15 bases between. Based on the CDR3 plus reference TRBV7-2 and TRBJ2-3, the full variable domain is GAGVSQSPSNKVTEKGKDVELRCDPISGHTALYWYRQSLGQGLEFLIYFQGNSAPDKSGLPSDRFSAERTGGSVSTLTIQRTQQEDSAVYLCASSPGSIGDTQYFGPGTRLTVL.

The chain carries TRBV2 and TRBJ2-5; no firm D call. The CDR3 sequence is 13 residues long. The germline V gene encodes CDR1 SNHLY and CDR2 FYNNEI. Between the trimmed V and J ends, which lost 3 bases and 2 bases, there was a span of 7 bases. CDR3 coding DNA: TGTGCCAGCAGTGACCAAACGCAAGAGACCCAGTACTTC. Translated: CASSDQTQETQYF. The variable domain in full, completed from reference TRBV2 and TRBJ2-5, reads EPEVTQTPSHQVTQMGQEVILRCVPISNHLYFYWYRQILGQKVEFLVSFYNNEISEKSEIFDDQFSVERPDGSNFTLKIRSTKLEDSAMYFCASSDQTQETQYFGPGTRLLVL.

The V call is TRBV19, the J call TRBJ1-5; D gene uncertain. Germline V gives CDR1 LNHDA, CDR2 SQIVND (reference sequence). V dropped 1 base and J dropped 4 bases, with 11 bases sitting between them. The CDR3 runs 15 residues. The chain's CDR3 is CASSIVRSGNQPQHF. The DNA of the CDR3 is TGTGCCAGTAGTATAGTGAGGTCGGGAAATCAGCCCCAGCATTTT.

V gene TRBV5-6 combines with J gene TRBJ2-7; TRBD2 matches 12 bases. V lost 4 bases to trimming and J lost 7 bases; unmatched junction nucleotides: 9. Germline assignment: CDR1 SGHDT and CDR2 YYEEEE. The CDR3 spans 15 residues. In nucleotides, the CDR3 is TGTGCCAGCAGCCGGGCCCTAGCGGGGGGGCTTGAGCAGTACTTC. Translation: CASSRALAGGLEQYF.

The chain joins TRBV5-6 to TRBJ2-4; possibly TRBD1 for D (5 bases). Germline values: CDR1 SGHDT, CDR2 YYEEEE. This CDR3 comprises 15 residues. Trimming shortened V by 4 bases and J by 9 bases, and 20 bases separated the two germline ends. The CDR3 is CASSLAGKEVTIQYF. The DNA of the CDR3 is TGTGCCAGCAGCCTCGCAGGGAAAGAGGTGACCATTCAGTACTTC.

The chain uses TRBV14 and TRBJ1-2; D not certain. V lost 2 bases and J 3 bases, leaving 10 bases between the germline ends. The length of the CDR3 is 14 residues. CDR1 is SGHDN, CDR2 FVKESK, per germline. CDR3 sequence reads: CASSQRQSDYGYTF. DNA for the CDR3: TGTGCCAGCAGCCAACGCCAGTCTGACTATGGCTACACCTTC.